The next 27 T cell receptor beta chains were all read from a single sample in a study of T cells in Graves' hyperthyroidism and ophthalmopathy. The TCR beta CDR3 regions underwent amplification using RNA transcripts as the source. HTBI primers were employed in a first-round RT-PCR of the TCR CDR3. TCRdb called the multiplex PCR reads again in MiXCR, with one record for every CDR3 protein. Of around 400,000 distinct CDR3 sequences in the sample, under 15% were seen once. Sequenced: blood. The receptors shown here come from a woman between 18 and 29 years old with Graves' hyperthyroidism.

This clonotype was detected many times. The rearrangement uses TRBV3-1 and TRBJ1-1; 7 nucleotides agree with TRBD1. Germline V lookup: CDR1 LGHDT, CDR2 YNNKEL (reference sequence). This CDR3 contains 15 residues. V lost 0 bases to trimming and J lost 5 bases; unmatched junction nucleotides: 6. CDR3 in DNA: TGTGCCAGCAGCCAAGAAGGGGGCCAGAGGACTGAAGCTTTCTTT. As protein: CASSQEGGQRTEAFF.

The sample holds many counts of this clonotype. The genes are TRBV6-5 and TRBJ1-6; the D gene is possibly TRBD1 (6 bases). The germline V and J ends were trimmed by 2 bases and 10 bases, with 12 bases remaining between them. This CDR3 region has 14 residues. Germline V gives CDR1 MNHEY, CDR2 SVGAGI. The CDR3 coding sequence is TGTGCCAGCAGTTACACAGGGTCGAACTCACCCCTCCACTTT. The encoded protein is CASSYTGSNSPLHF.

This clonotype appeared a few times. The chain combines TRBV29-1 with TRBJ2-1; weak D call: TRBD2 (6 bases). V lost 7 bases, J lost 0 bases, and 16 bases lay in between. The CDR3 loop spans 15 amino acids. Germline-derived CDR1 and CDR2 are SQVTM and ANQGSEA. CDR3 protein: CSAEGGESSYNEQFF. CDR3 coding DNA: TGCAGCGCCGAAGGCGGGGAGAGCTCCTACAATGAGCAGTTCTTC.

This clonotype was detected many times. The chain uses TRBV5-1 and TRBJ2-1; either TRBD1 or TRBD2 may supply D (5 bases each). Germline lookup yields CDR1 SGHRS and CDR2 YFSETQ. Trimming left V 4 bases short and J 0 bases short, with 14 bases between. The CDR3 is 16 residues long. The CDR3 nucleotides read TGCGCCAGCAGCCCGGAATGGGGGAGCTCCTACAATGAGCAGTTCTTC. Its protein product is CASSPEWGSSYNEQFF.

The rearrangement links TRBV5-1 to TRBJ2-7; maybe TRBD1 (6 bases). The germline gives CDR1 SGHRS, CDR2 YFSETQ. This CDR3 is 14 amino acids long. The V gene lost 3 bases and the J gene lost 0 bases, with 10 bases spanning the gap. The CDR3 loop is CASSYRTDSYEQYF. DNA of the CDR3: TGCGCCAGCAGCTACCGGACAGACTCCTACGAGCAGTACTTC. The variable domain in full, with the rest retrieved from reference TRBV5-1 and TRBJ2-7, is KAGVTQTPRYLIKTRGQQVTLSCSPISGHRSVSWYQQTPGQGLQFLFEYFSETQRNKGNFPGRFSGRQFSNSRSEMNVSTLELGDSALYLCASSYRTDSYEQYFGPGTRLTVT.

This clonotype has ten or more counts. The chain is built from TRBV7-3 and TRBJ1-1; unclear D gene. The V end was cut by 3 bases, the J end by 5 bases, with 13 bases between. The CDR3 covers 14 residues. Germline lookup yields CDR1 SGHTA and CDR2 FQGTGA. CDR3 nucleotides: TGTGCCAGCAGCTTCCTAGGAGATGGGACTGAAGCTTTCTTT. Translating it yields CASSFLGDGTEAFF.

This sequence joins TRBV15 and TRBJ2-1, with unresolved D. Germline V lookup: CDR1 LNHNV, CDR2 YYDKDF (reference sequence). Trimming left V 5 bases short and J 7 bases short, with 9 bases between. This CDR3 spans 12 amino acids. The CDR3 nucleotides read TGTGCCACCAGCGACCTAGGGAATGAGCAGTTCTTC. The encoded protein is CATSDLGNEQFF.

This clonotype was detected a few times. The genes are TRBV9 and TRBJ2-5; possible D gene TRBD1, 5 bases. This CDR3 comprises 14 residues. V was pared by 0 bases and J by 5 bases, with 11 bases between. Germline CDR1 reads SGDLS; CDR2 reads YYNGEE. CDR3 bases: TGTGCCAGCAGCGTAGGTCCAGGGTGGGAGACCCAGTACTTC. This translates into CASSVGPGWETQYF.

This clonotype came up many times. The chain employs TRBV30 and TRBJ2-3; D perhaps matches TRBD2 (6 bases). This CDR3 has 14 amino acids. Trimming took off 5 bases at V and 0 bases at J, with 12 bases between the two ends. Germline CDR1 GTSNPN, CDR2 SVGIG (reference sequence). In nucleotides, the CDR3 is TGTGCCTGGGGGGACTTTTCAAGCACAGATACGCAGTATTTT. Protein sequence: CAWGDFSSTDTQYF. Combining the CDR3 with reference TRBV30 and TRBJ2-3 gives the whole variable domain SQTIHQWPATLVQPVGSPLSLECTVEGTSNPNLYWYRQAAGRGLQLLFYSVGIGQISSEVPQNLSASRPQDRQFILSSKKLLLSDSGFYLCAWGDFSSTDTQYFGPGTRLTVL.

Remarks on this clonotype: This may be a read error: a much more frequent sequence differs by one nucleotide. In nucleotides, the CDR3 is TGTGCCATCAGTGAGCGGGAGAACACTGAAGCTTTCTTT. Residues: CAISERENTEAFF. V and J are TRBV10-3 and TRBJ1-1; D call uncertain. Germline V lookup: CDR1 ENHRY, CDR2 SYGVKD. V was trimmed by 2 bases and J by 1 base, leaving 5 bases between them. CDR3 length: 13 amino acids.

This clonotype was detected once. J is TRBJ1-3 and V is TRBV5-1; D gene ambiguous. This CDR3 has 15 residues. Germline CDR1 SGHRS, CDR2 YFSETQ. Trimming removed 4 bases from V and 0 bases from J, with 11 bases in between. CDR3: CASSPPTGSGNTIYF. Written as DNA, the CDR3 is TGCGCCAGCAGCCCCCCGACCGGCTCTGGAAACACCATATATTTT.

In this sample, this clonotype turned up a few times. One end of the junction varies from germline; a read error may be responsible. The genes are TRBV3-1 and TRBJ2-5; TRBD2 aligns across 9 bases. Germline V gives CDR1 LGHDT, CDR2 YNNKEL (reference sequence). The CDR3 is 14 residues long. The CDR3: CASSQLQAGGPTFF. The CDR3 coding sequence is TGTGCCAGCAGCCAACTCCAAGCGGGGGGACCCACGTTCTTC.

This clonotype was observed at least ten times. This rearrangement joins TRBV6-5 to TRBJ1-5; D remains ambiguous. Germline assignment: CDR1 MNHEY and CDR2 SVGAGI. This CDR3 contains 16 residues. Trimming removed 2 bases from V and 0 bases from J, with 11 bases in between. The DNA of the CDR3 is TGTGCCAGCAGTTACGGGGAGGTTCCTAGCAATCAGCCCCAGCATTTT. It yields the protein CASSYGEVPSNQPQHF.

The J gene is TRBJ1-6, the V gene TRBV7-9; possible D gene TRBD1, 5 bases. The CDR3 extends over 20 amino acids. CDR1 and CDR2 (germline): SEHNR, FQNEAQ (reference sequence). V shed 5 bases and J shed 0 bases, with 23 bases lying between them. Here the CDR3 reads CASSNKPGTFPGSYNSPLHF. The CDR3 DNA is TGTGCCAGCAGCAACAAACCGGGGACCTTTCCAGGCTCCTATAATTCACCCCTCCACTTT.

CDR3: CASSLQGSGNEQFF. The CDR3 nucleotides read TGTGCCAGCAGCTTACAGGGATCTGGTAATGAGCAGTTCTTC. The genes are TRBV7-3 and TRBJ2-1; possibly TRBD1 for D (5 bases). This CDR3 has 14 residues. Germline lookup yields CDR1 SGHTA and CDR2 FQGTGA. Trimming removed 2 bases at V and 7 bases at J, with 12 bases between.

This clonotype came up a few times. The rearrangement links TRBV6-1 to TRBJ1-5, with D tentatively TRBD1 (6 bases). Germline lookup yields CDR1 MNHNS and CDR2 SASEGT. The CDR3 runs 12 residues. V gave up 10 bases and J gave up 9 bases, with 16 bases separating them. The CDR3, as DNA: TGTGCCACCCAACAGGGTTGGCTGCCCCAGCATTTT. Protein: CATQQGWLPQHF.

The table lists this clonotype with many counts. As DNA, the CDR3 is TGCAGCGTTGAAGGTCTAGCGGGAAACAATGAGCAGTTCTTC. It is translated as CSVEGLAGNNEQFF. This chain joins TRBV29-1 and TRBJ2-1; 9 bases line up with TRBD2. V gave up 1 base and J gave up 5 bases; unmatched junction bases: 3. Germline V gene data show CDR1 as SQVTM and CDR2 as ANQGSEA. The CDR3 covers 14 residues.

Concerning this clonotype: This may come from a read error, since a much larger clone is one base off. The chain links TRBV20-1 to TRBJ2-1, with 8 bases that match TRBD2. The CDR3 is made up of 15 amino acids. The germline V gene has CDR1 DFQATT and CDR2 SNEGSKA (reference sequence). V lost 6 bases to trimming and J lost 2 bases; unmatched junction nucleotides: 9. CDR3 DNA sequence: TGCAGTGCCCAACTACTAGCGGCAACCTACAATGAGCAGTTCTTC. This codes for CSAQLLAATYNEQFF.

There are many counts of this clonotype. The chain recombines TRBV12-3 or TRBV12-4 with TRBJ2-5; a weak D match, TRBD1 (5 bases). Trimming stripped 1 base from V and 5 bases from J, with 11 bases between. CDR3 size: 14 residues. The CDR3: CASSLVAGSETQYF. In DNA form, the CDR3 reads TGTGCCAGCAGTTTAGTAGCAGGGTCGGAGACCCAGTACTTC.

There are a few counts of this clonotype. V usage is TRBV3-1 and J usage is TRBJ2-1, with 12 bases fitting TRBD2. V dropped 4 bases and J dropped 4; count of bases not matched to a gene: 8. The CDR3 spans 17 residues. The germline CDR1 and CDR2 sequences are LGHDT and YNNKEL (reference sequence). CDR3 sequence: CASSPGTSGSFYNEQFF. CDR3 nucleotide sequence: TGTGCCAGCAGCCCCGGGACTAGCGGGTCTTTTTACAATGAGCAGTTCTTC.

The sample holds one count of this clonotype. A much larger clone differs by one base, so this may be a read error. The V call is TRBV4-1, the J call TRBJ2-5, with D tentatively TRBD1 (6 bases). Germline lookup yields CDR1 MGHRA and CDR2 YSYEKL. The CDR3 extends over 15 amino acids. Trimming left V 4 bases short and J 1 base short, with 13 bases between. CDR3 residues: CASSPEQGTQETQYF. The DNA of the CDR3 is TGCGCCAGCAGCCCAGAACAGGGAACCCAAGAGACCCAGTACTTC.

This clonotype was picked up many times. V gene TRBV7-8 combines with J gene TRBJ2-7; the match to TRBD1 covers 9 bases. The germline V gene has CDR1 SGHVS and CDR2 FQNEAQ. This CDR3 has 14 amino acids. Germline trimming cut 6 bases from V and 1 base from J; bases unmatched to any gene: 4. In nucleotides, the CDR3 is TGTGCCAGCAGGGACGGGACAGGGTCCTACGAGCAGTACTTC. Translation: CASRDGTGSYEQYF.

The gene calls are TRBV3-1 and TRBJ1-4, with D perhaps TRBD1 (5 bases). Per the germline V gene, CDR1 is LGHDT and CDR2 is YNNKEL (reference sequence). This CDR3 is built from 15 residues. The V and J ends lost 4 bases and 6 bases respectively, with 15 bases between them. CDR3 residues: CASSLRAGTDEKLFF. CDR3 DNA sequence: TGTGCCAGCAGCCTGAGGGCCGGGACGGATGAAAAACTGTTTTTT.

This clonotype was counted many times. The chain has TRBV24-1 and TRBJ2-1, with a tentative D call TRBD1 (6 bases). With 5 bases removed from V and 5 bases from J, the gap between germline ends came to 15 bases. Germline V CDR1 and CDR2: KGHDR, SFDVKD. The CDR3 is 15 amino acids. The CDR3 here is CATSGTGSLNNEQFF. The CDR3 bases are TGTGCCACCAGTGGTACAGGGAGTTTGAACAATGAGCAGTTCTTC.

In this sample, this clonotype turned up many times. CDR3 residues: CASTKQFTGTGKNGYTF. DNA for the CDR3: TGTGCCAGCACCAAACAATTCACCGGGACAGGCAAAAATGGCTACACCTTC. The chain recombines TRBV28 with TRBJ1-2; 8 bases map to TRBD1. Germline CDR1 is MDHEN and CDR2 is SYDVKM. J lost 6 bases, V lost 7 bases, and 19 bases had no gene match. The CDR3 covers 17 residues.

V usage is TRBV28 and J usage is TRBJ2-7, with 10 bases identical to TRBD2. This CDR3 comprises 14 residues. Per germline, CDR1 MDHEN and CDR2 SYDVKM. V trimming: 5 bases; J trimming: 1 base; junction bases outside the gene matches: 2. CDR3 nucleotide sequence: TGTGCCAGCAGTGGTAGCGGGAGGTCCTACGAGCAGTACTTC. Residues: CASSGSGRSYEQYF.

J is TRBJ1-1 and V is TRBV19, with D uncertain. The V gene lost 4 bases and the J gene lost 5 bases, with 11 bases spanning the gap. The germline V gene has CDR1 LNHDA and CDR2 SQIVND (reference sequence). The CDR3 spans 13 residues. The CDR3 protein is CASSTNGGTEAFF. CDR3 in DNA: TGTGCCAGTAGTACAAACGGTGGGACTGAAGCTTTCTTT.